This T cell receptor beta chain was sequenced in a study of T-cell reconstitution after alpha-beta-depleted transplantation in children. General observations from the study: Reportedly, alpha-beta T cells present about two months post-transplant originated from several hundred expanded clones of graft origin.

It was with unique molecular identifiers that the TCRbeta library was prepared. TCRdb called the PCR reads again in MiXCR, with one record for every CDR3 protein. Among approximately 500,000 distinct CDR3 sequences listed, more than 20% were seen once. This clonotype was seen a few times. The antigen is not known. The ends were cut back, 5 bases at V and 7 bases at J, with 15 bases in the middle. The CDR3 runs to 13 residues. This clonotype originated in a boy in the first two years of life with Wiskott-Aldrich syndrome, due to receive a stem cell transplant. Sequencing was performed on PBMCs, taken before TCRalphabeta/CD19-depleted stem cell transplant. The chain couples TRBV12-3 or TRBV12-4 to TRBJ2-7; D remains unclear. The CDR3 loop is CASSRRTLREQYF. CDR3 DNA sequence: TGTGCCAGCAGTCGCCGGACCCTTAGGGAGCAGTACTTC.